This TCR beta chain was found in a study of blood T cell repertoires in COVID-19. CDR1 is MDHEN and CDR2 is SYDVKM in the germline V gene. Trimming removed 5 bases from V and 2 bases from J, with 12 bases in between. The CDR3 length is 14 residues. Only in-frame clones appear in the TCRdb table, and some are missing; sequencing was by immunoSEQ multiplex PCR. The repertoire holds more than 95,000 clones, with 82% as singletons. This TCR came from a man aged 80 or over with acute or convalescent COVID-19. The chain recombines TRBV28 with TRBJ1-2; D is ambiguous. The sequencing input was peripheral blood. CDR3 DNA: TGTGCCAGCAGTGAAGGGAGTAGGAACTATGGCTACACCTTC. This sequence encodes CASSEGSRNYGYTF.